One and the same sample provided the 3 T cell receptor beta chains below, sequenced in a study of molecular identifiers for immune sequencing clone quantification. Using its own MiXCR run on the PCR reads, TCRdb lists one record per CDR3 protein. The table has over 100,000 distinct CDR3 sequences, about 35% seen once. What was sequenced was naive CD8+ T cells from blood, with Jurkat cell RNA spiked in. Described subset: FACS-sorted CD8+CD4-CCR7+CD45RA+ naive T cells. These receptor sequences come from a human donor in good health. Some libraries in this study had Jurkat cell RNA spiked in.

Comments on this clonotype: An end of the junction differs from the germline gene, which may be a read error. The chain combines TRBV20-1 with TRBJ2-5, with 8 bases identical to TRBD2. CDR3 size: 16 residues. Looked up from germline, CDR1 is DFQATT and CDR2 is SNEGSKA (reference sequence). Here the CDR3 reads CGARSRLAQNQETQYF. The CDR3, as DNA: TGCGGTGCTAGATCAAGACTAGCGCAAAACCAAGAGACCCAGTACTTC.

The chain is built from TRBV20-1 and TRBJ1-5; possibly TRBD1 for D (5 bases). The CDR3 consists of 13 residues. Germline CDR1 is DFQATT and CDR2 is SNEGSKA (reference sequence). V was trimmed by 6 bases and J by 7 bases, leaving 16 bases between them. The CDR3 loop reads CSAATVRGQPQHF. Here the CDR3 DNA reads TGCAGTGCCGCGACAGTCCGTGGCCAGCCCCAGCATTTT.

CDR3 in amino acids: CASSPLYPYEQYF. CDR3 sequence (DNA): TGTGCCAGCAGCCCACTCTACCCCTACGAGCAGTACTTC. V is TRBV7-2 and J is TRBJ2-7; D ambiguous. The germline V and J ends were trimmed by 5 bases and 2 bases, with 10 bases remaining between them. The germline CDR1 and CDR2 sequences are SGHTA and FQGNSA. There are 13 residues in the CDR3.